This T cell receptor beta chain emerged from a study of blood T cell repertoires in COVID-19. Study at large: Whether acute or convalescent, the COVID-19 samples came from the United States, Italy and Spain.

In germline, CDR1 is LNHNV, CDR2 YYDKDF (reference sequence). The V gene end was trimmed by 6 bases and the J gene end by 2 bases; junction bases not matched to a gene: 4. CDR3 length: 14 amino acids. Seattle-derived patients entered the study during active infection and were followed longitudinally. How the authors handled the data: Reference gene primer amplification gave nucleated cell count estimates. Using immunoSEQ multiplex PCR, the repertoire was profiled, and TCRdb retains in-frame clones only, with some absent. Clonal size and the V and J genes are those of that table, whereas D and trimming came from the DNA. The table shows tens of thousands of clones, with 75% to 90% occurring only once.

The sample consisted of peripheral blood. The chain is built from TRBV15 and TRBJ2-3; TRBD2 aligns across 8 bases. The TCR sequence derives from a woman of 80 years or more with COVID-19, enrolled during active disease. This CDR3 is CATSKRGNTDTQYF. In DNA, the CDR3 is TGTGCCACCAGTAAGCGGGGGAACACAGATACGCAGTATTTT.